The 25 T cell receptor beta chains reported below all come from one sample, sequenced in a study of cytomegalovirus exposure and HLA in healthy donors. Amplification used 60 Vbeta primers and 13 Jbeta primers. Data came from immunoSEQ multiplex PCR; TCRdb stores just in-frame clones and leaves some out. The sample records about 160,000 clones, approximately 80% being singletons. The sequencing input was PBMCs. The receptor source for this set is a male donor in good health and CMV-seropositive.

The chain employs TRBV14 and TRBJ2-2; maybe TRBD1 (6 bases). The CDR3 totals 13 residues. Per germline, CDR1 SGHDN and CDR2 FVKESK. V lost 7 bases, J lost 9 bases, and 15 bases lay in between. The CDR3, as DNA: TGTGCCAGCACAGGGGCCCCAACCAGGGAGCTGTTTTTT. This translates into CASTGAPTRELFF.

This rearrangement joins TRBV10-3 to TRBJ2-3; 7 bases align to TRBD2. V shed 8 bases and J 3 bases; nucleotides not matched to a gene: 14. The CDR3 consists of 16 residues. Germline CDR1 is ENHRY and CDR2 is SYGVKD. The CDR3, as DNA: TGTGCCATCTGGGGGGGGGACGCTTATGGTACAGATACGCAGTATTTT. This encodes CAIWGGDAYGTDTQYF.

This chain connects TRBV15 to TRBJ1-2, with 9 bases matching TRBD1. The trim removed 5 bases at V and 7 bases at J, leaving 17 bases unmatched. CDR1 LNHNV and CDR2 YYDKDF come from the germline V gene (reference sequence). The CDR3 length is 17 residues. The CDR3, as DNA: TGTGCCACCAGCGGGGGCCAGGGGGGGACAGGGATCGCTGGCTACACCTTC. Translating gives CATSGGQGGTGIAGYTF. Supplemented by reference TRBV15 and TRBJ1-2, the full variable domain reads DAMVIQNPRYQVTQFGKPVTLSCSQTLNHNVMYWYQQKSSQAPKLLFHYYDKDFNNEADTPDNFQSRRPNTSFCFLDIRSPGLGDTAMYLCATSGGQGGTGIAGYTFGSGTRLTVV.

This chain joins TRBV29-1 and TRBJ2-5; TRBD1 aligns across 7 bases. J lost 1 base, V lost 4 bases, and 6 bases had no gene match. Germline assignment: CDR1 SQVTM and CDR2 ANQGSEA. This CDR3 has 14 amino acids. The DNA of the CDR3 is TGCAGCGTTGGGGCCGGGACAGCCCAAGAGACCCAGTACTTC. Amino acid sequence: CSVGAGTAQETQYF.

The chain couples TRBV27 to TRBJ2-1; 9 bases line up with TRBD2. CDR1 and CDR2 from the germline V gene are MNHEY and SMNVEV (reference sequence). The ends lost 8 bases at V and 9 bases at J; junction bases unmatched: 11. The CDR3 is 14 amino acids. The chain's CDR3 is CASGTRGRASEQFF. CDR3 nucleotides: TGTGCCAGCGGTACTCGCGGGAGGGCCTCTGAGCAGTTCTTC.

A few counts support this clone. The V and J genes are TRBV9 and TRBJ2-7; 11 nucleotides align to TRBD2. J lost 6 bases, V lost 1 base, and 6 bases had no gene match. This CDR3 region has 15 residues. From germline, CDR1 is SGDLS and CDR2 YYNGEE. The CDR3 nucleotides read TGTGCCAGCAGCGTATTAGCGGGAGGGCTCGGCGAGCAGTACTTC. Its protein is CASSVLAGGLGEQYF.

This clone was seen once. The chain has TRBV7-8 and TRBJ2-7, with TRBD2 identical over 11 bases. From germline, CDR1 is SGHVS and CDR2 FQNEAQ. This CDR3 has 14 residues. V lost 5 bases and J lost 4; bases outside the gene matches: 4. The CDR3 nucleotides read TGTGCCAGCAGCGGTGCTAGCGGGAGGTACGAGCAGTACTTC. It specifies CASSGASGRYEQYF. The full variable domain, in which reference TRBV7-8 and TRBJ2-7 provide the parts outside the CDR3, is GAGVSQSPRYKVAKRGQDVALRCDPISGHVSLFWYQQALGQGPEFLTYFQNEAQLDKSGLPSDRFFAERPEGSVSTLKIQRTQQEDSAVYLCASSGASGRYEQYFGPGTRLTVT.

The chain couples TRBV9 to TRBJ2-2, with 10 bases fitting TRBD2. CDR1 SGDLS and CDR2 YYNGEE come from the germline V gene. V lost 7 bases, J lost 6 bases, and 6 bases stayed unmatched. The CDR3 contains 14 residues. The CDR3: CASQTLAGAGELFF. As DNA, the CDR3 is TGTGCCAGCCAGACCCTAGCGGGAGCCGGGGAGCTGTTTTTT.

The genes are TRBV19 and TRBJ1-1; D is perhaps TRBD1 (5 bases). The germline CDR1 and CDR2 sequences are LNHDA and SQIVND (reference sequence). The CDR3 covers 14 residues. The V and J ends lost 1 base and 7 bases respectively, with 13 bases between them. CDR3 nucleotide sequence: TGTGCCAGTAGTATAGGGAGGTCGGGACTTGAAGCTTTCTTT. This translates into CASSIGRSGLEAFF.

The rearrangement joins TRBV29-1 to TRBJ2-5; TRBD2 might be the D (6 bases). V was pared by 6 bases and J by 4 bases, with 9 bases between. Germline lookup yields CDR1 SQVTM and CDR2 ANQGSEA. The CDR3 spans 11 residues. This CDR3 reads CSVQEGETQYF. CDR3 nucleotides: TGCAGCGTCCAGGAGGGAGAGACCCAGTACTTC.

In this sample, this clone turned up once. V gene TRBV6-5 combines with J gene TRBJ1-1, with D uncertain. Germline CDR1 MNHEY, CDR2 SVGAGI. This CDR3 spans 14 amino acids. V was shortened by 2 bases and J by 1 base, with 8 bases between the two germline ends. As DNA, the CDR3 is TGTGCCAGCAGTTACGATGGGAGGAACACTGAAGCTTTCTTT. It yields the protein CASSYDGRNTEAFF.

This clone turned up a few times. J is TRBJ1-2 and V is TRBV25-1, with 7 positions matching TRBD1. Germline V gene data show CDR1 as MGHDK and CDR2 as SYGVNS. Trimming cost V 5 bases and J 4 bases; bases outside gene matches: 7. The CDR3 has 14 residues. The CDR3 protein is CASSYGTASYGYTF. The CDR3, as DNA: TGTGCCAGCAGTTACGGGACAGCCAGCTATGGCTACACCTTC.

The V call is TRBV30, the J call TRBJ1-4; the D gene is possibly TRBD1 (6 bases). Per germline, CDR1 GTSNPN and CDR2 SVGIG (reference sequence). V lost 2 bases and J lost 12, with 16 bases in between. This CDR3 comprises 13 residues. This chain's CDR3 is CAWSLRGGLQLFF. The CDR3 region has the DNA TGTGCCTGGAGTTTAAGGGGGGGACTACAACTGTTTTTT.

The chain employs TRBV5-8 and TRBJ1-4; TRBD1 agrees at 8 bases. This CDR3 has 14 amino acids. The germline gives CDR1 SGHTS, CDR2 YDEGEE. Trimming removed 0 bases from V and 8 bases from J; junction bases left unmatched: 3. The CDR3 is CASSLGRGREKLFF. In DNA form, the CDR3 reads TGTGCCAGCAGCTTGGGCAGGGGGCGAGAAAAACTGTTTTTT.

The chain is built from TRBV18 and TRBJ2-1; D perhaps matches TRBD2 (5 bases). CDR3 length: 13 amino acids. V lost 4 bases to trimming and J lost 5 bases, with 9 bases between them. Per the germline V gene, CDR1 is KGHSH and CDR2 is LQKENI. CDR3 nucleotide sequence: TGTGCCAGCTCACAAGCGGTTAACAATGAGCAGTTCTTC. Protein: CASSQAVNNEQFF.

J is TRBJ1-1 and V is TRBV27, with 9 bases fitting TRBD1. Germline V gene lookup returns CDR1 MNHEY and CDR2 SMNVEV (reference sequence). Trimming at V came to 0 bases and at J to 3 bases, leaving 2 bases not matched to a gene. The length of the CDR3 is 15 residues. The CDR3 loop reads CASSLSRTGDTEAFF. The CDR3 bases are TGTGCCAGCAGTTTATCCCGGACAGGGGACACTGAAGCTTTCTTT.

V gene TRBV6-1 combines with J gene TRBJ2-7; 12 nucleotides agree with TRBD1. This CDR3 comprises 14 residues. With V trimmed by 6 bases and J by 6 bases, 6 bases remained unmatched. The germline V gene encodes CDR1 MNHNS and CDR2 SASEGT. This chain's CDR3 is CASSGTGGIGEQYF. The DNA of the CDR3 is TGTGCCAGCAGCGGGACAGGGGGCATCGGCGAGCAGTACTTC.

The gene calls are TRBV27 and TRBJ1-1; D is ambiguous. This CDR3 contains 14 residues. Germline assignment: CDR1 MNHEY and CDR2 SMNVEV (reference sequence). The V end lost 2 bases, the J end lost 1 base, and 8 bases lay between the germline ends. This CDR3 reads CASSLAGRNTEAFF. As DNA, the CDR3 is TGTGCCAGCAGTTTAGCGGGGAGGAACACTGAAGCTTTCTTT.

This chain joins TRBV7-8 and TRBJ2-7; weak D call: TRBD1 (6 bases). CDR3 size: 13 residues. Per the germline V gene, CDR1 is SGHVS and CDR2 is FQNEAQ. The germline V and J ends were trimmed by 5 bases and 3 bases, with 11 bases remaining between them. The CDR3 DNA reads TGTGCCAGCAGCAGAGCGGACAGCTACGAGCAGTACTTC. Translating it yields CASSRADSYEQYF.

The chain carries TRBV5-1 and TRBJ2-3; TRBD2 agrees at 8 bases. J lost 6 bases, V lost 0 bases, and 3 bases had no gene match. The CDR3 has 14 amino acids. Looked up from germline, CDR1 is SGHRS and CDR2 is YFSETQ. The CDR3 sequence: CASSLGGRLDTQYF. As DNA, the CDR3 is TGCGCCAGCAGCTTGGGCGGGAGGCTGGATACGCAGTATTTT.

This clone showed up just a few times. CDR3: CASSLGAVTGDTQYF. CDR3 coding DNA: TGCGCCAGCAGCTTGGGTGCCGTCACGGGAGATACGCAGTATTTT. The genes are TRBV5-1 and TRBJ2-3; D is undetermined. Trimming left V 0 bases short and J 5 bases short, with 13 bases between. The CDR3 extends over 15 amino acids. CDR1 SGHRS and CDR2 YFSETQ come from the germline V gene.

The chain employs TRBV10-3 and TRBJ2-7; the D gene is possibly TRBD1 (6 bases). This CDR3 region has 14 residues. The V gene's germline CDR1 is ENHRY and CDR2 SYGVKD. Trimming removed 7 bases from V and 0 bases from J, with 13 bases in between. In DNA form, the CDR3 reads TGTGCCATCAAGGGGGAGTTAAGCTCCTACGAGCAGTACTTC. It translates to CAIKGELSSYEQYF.

The rearrangement links TRBV27 to TRBJ2-7; 7 nucleotides line up with TRBD1. Trimming cost V 0 bases and J 7 bases; bases outside gene matches: 6. The V gene's germline CDR1 is MNHEY and CDR2 SMNVEV (reference sequence). The CDR3 runs to 14 residues. In DNA form, the CDR3 reads TGTGCCAGCAGTTTATCGGCAGGGGGTAGGGAGCAGTACTTC. Its translation is CASSLSAGGREQYF.

This chain's CDR3 is CASSSPGTSGHHEQFF. The CDR3 DNA reads TGTGCCAGCAGTTCCCCCGGGACTAGCGGGCACCATGAGCAGTTCTTC. V usage is TRBV6-5 and J usage is TRBJ2-1; 12 positions agree with TRBD2. CDR3 length equals 16 residues. Germline CDR1 is MNHEY and CDR2 is SVGAGI. V was pared by 4 bases and J by 8 bases, with 9 bases of the junction left unmatched.

This clone was recorded at least ten times. The gene calls are TRBV7-9 and TRBJ2-5; no firm D call. The CDR3 is made up of 11 amino acids. Trimming left V 5 bases short and J 4 bases short, with 5 bases between. CDR1 and CDR2 from the germline V gene are SEHNR and FQNEAQ (reference sequence). The CDR3 DNA reads TGTGCCAGCAGCCCCGGAGAGACCCAGTACTTC. This sequence encodes CASSPGETQYF.